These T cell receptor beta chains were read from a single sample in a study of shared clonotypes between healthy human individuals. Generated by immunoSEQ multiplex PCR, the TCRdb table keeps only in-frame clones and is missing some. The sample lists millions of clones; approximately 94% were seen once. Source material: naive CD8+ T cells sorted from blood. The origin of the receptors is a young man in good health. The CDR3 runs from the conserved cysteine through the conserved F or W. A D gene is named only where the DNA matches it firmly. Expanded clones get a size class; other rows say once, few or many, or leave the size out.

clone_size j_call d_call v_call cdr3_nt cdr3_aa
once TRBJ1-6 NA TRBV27 TGTGCCAGCAGTGCAGAACCGAGCTCCTATAATTCACCCCTCCACTTT CASSAEPSSYNSPLHF
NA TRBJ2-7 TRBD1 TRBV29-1 TGCAGCGTTGCGCATGAAAAACCCCCTCTAGGACAGGCATCCTACGAGCAGTACTTC CSVAHEKPPLGQASYEQYF
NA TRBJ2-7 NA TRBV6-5 TGTGCCAGCAGTTACGCATCCGGGACAAACTACGAGCAGTACTTC CASSYASGTNYEQYF
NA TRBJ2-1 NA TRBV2 TGTGCCAGCAGTGAGGGCAGCCCTGAGCAGTTCTTC CASSEGSPEQFF
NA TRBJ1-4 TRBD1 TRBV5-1 TGCGCCAGCAGCTTGTCAGGGGGGACTAATGAAAAACTGTTTTTT CASSLSGGTNEKLFF
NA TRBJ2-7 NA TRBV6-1 TGTGCCAGCAGTGAGGCCGGATCGACCTACGAGCAGTACTTC CASSEAGSTYEQYF
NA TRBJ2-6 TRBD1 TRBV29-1 TGCAGCGTAGGGGACAGGGAAAGGTCTGGGGCCAACGTCCTGACTTTC CSVGDRERSGANVLTF
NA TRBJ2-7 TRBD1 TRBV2 TGTGCCAGCAGTGAAATCGGGACAGGGGGCTACGAGCAGTACTTC CASSEIGTGGYEQYF
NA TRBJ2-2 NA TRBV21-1 TGTGCCACCATTCAGACTAGCGGGGAACCGAACACCGGGGAGCTGTTTTTT CATIQTSGEPNTGELFF
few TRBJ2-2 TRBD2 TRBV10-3 TGTGCCATCTCGGGAGGGTGGAACACCGGGGAGCTGTTTTTT CAISGGWNTGELFF
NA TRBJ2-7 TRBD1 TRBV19 TGTGCCAGTAGTGTCGACAGGGGCTACGAGCAGTACTTC CASSVDRGYEQYF
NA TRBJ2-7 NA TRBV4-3 TGCGCCAGCAGCCAAGACAGGACTGACTACTACGAGCAGTACTTC CASSQDRTDYYEQYF
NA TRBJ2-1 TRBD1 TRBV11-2 TGTGCCAGCAGCTTAGGGGGACAGCCGAGCTCCTACAATGAGCAGTTCTTC CASSLGGQPSSYNEQFF
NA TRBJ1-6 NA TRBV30 TGTGCCTGGAACGTTGGACAGATAAATTCACCCCTCCACTTT CAWNVGQINSPLHF
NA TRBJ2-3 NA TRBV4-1 TGCGCCAGCAGCCAAGAAGGGCTCCCAGGGGATACGCAGTATTTT CASSQEGLPGDTQYF
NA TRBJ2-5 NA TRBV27 TGTGCCAGCAGTTTGGCAGTCCCGCCGGAGACCCAGTACTTC CASSLAVPPETQYF
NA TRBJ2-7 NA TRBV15 TGTGCCACCAGCAGAGCCCCTTCCTACGAGCAGTACTTC CATSRAPSYEQYF
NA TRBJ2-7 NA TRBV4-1 TGCGCCAGCAGCCAAGATACGAGGGTCCCCTACGAGCAGTACTTC CASSQDTRVPYEQYF
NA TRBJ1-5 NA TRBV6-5 TGTGCCAGCAGTCATACCGGGACAACGGACCAGCCCCAGCATTTT CASSHTGTTDQPQHF
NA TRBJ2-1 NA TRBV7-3 TGTGCCAGCAGCTTATCCGGGGACAATGAGCAGTTCTTC CASSLSGDNEQFF
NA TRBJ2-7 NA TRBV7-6 TGTGCCAGCAGCTTAGCCCAGGGCGTAAAGTACTTC CASSLAQGVKYF
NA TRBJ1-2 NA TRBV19 TGTGCCAGTAGTATACAGGGGCGACTTATCTATGGCTACACCTTC CASSIQGRLIYGYTF
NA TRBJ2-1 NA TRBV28 TGTGCCAGCACGGATGGGGGTGAGCAGTTCTTC CASTDGGEQFF
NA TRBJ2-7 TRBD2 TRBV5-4 TGTGCCAGCAGCCCCTGGCCGGCTAGCGGGGGGGCCGGGTACGAGCAGTACTTC CASSPWPASGGAGYEQYF
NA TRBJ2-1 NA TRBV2 TGTGCCATCAACCGGGACACTAACAATGAGCAGTTCTTC CAINRDTNNEQFF
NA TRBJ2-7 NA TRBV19 TGTGCCAGTAGTCCCTCACCTACAGGGAGCTACGAGCAGTACTTC CASSPSPTGSYEQYF
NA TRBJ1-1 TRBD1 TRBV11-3 TGTGCCAGCAGCGTACAGGGGGCCACTGAAGCTTTCTTT CASSVQGATEAFF
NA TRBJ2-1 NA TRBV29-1 TGCAGCGCCGTGGGACTAGGAGGGGGCGGGGGATACAATGAGCAGTTCTTC CSAVGLGGGGGYNEQFF
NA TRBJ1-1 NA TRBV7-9 TGTGCCAGCAGCTTATTAACGGGGGCAGCGGGTGAAGCTTTCTTT CASSLLTGAAGEAFF
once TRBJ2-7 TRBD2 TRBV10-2 TGCGCCAGCAGTGAGTCCAAAGCGGGAGGGCAGTACGAGCAGTACTTC CASSESKAGGQYEQYF
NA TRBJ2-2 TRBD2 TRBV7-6 TGTGCCAGCAGCTTAAAGGCGGCGGGAGGAAGTATCGGGGAGCTGTTTTTT CASSLKAAGGSIGELFF
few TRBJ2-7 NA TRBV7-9 TGTGCCAGCAGCTTAGACTCCGAGCAGTACTTC CASSLDSEQYF
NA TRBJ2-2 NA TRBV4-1 TGCGCCAGCAGCCAAGAGAGGGTACAGGGCTTAGGGGAGCTGTTTTTT CASSQERVQGLGELFF
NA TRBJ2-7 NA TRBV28 TGTGCCAGCAGTTTACCCGACAGGCCCTACGAGCAGTACTTC CASSLPDRPYEQYF
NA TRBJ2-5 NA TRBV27 TGTGCCAGCCTGGGCAGGGGAGAGACCCAGTACTTC CASLGRGETQYF
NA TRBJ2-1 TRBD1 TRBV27 TGTGCCAGTAGATCCGGGACAGGGTACAATGAGCAGTTCTTC CASRSGTGYNEQFF
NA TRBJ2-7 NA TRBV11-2 TGTGCCAGCAGCTTAGATGCGTATACCTACGAGCAGTACTTC CASSLDAYTYEQYF
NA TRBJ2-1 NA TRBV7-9 TGTGCCAGCAGCTTAGCGGGCCCCTCCGGTGAGCAGTTCTTC CASSLAGPSGEQFF
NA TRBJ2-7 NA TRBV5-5 TGTGCCAGCAGCCTCAATCCCAACGCGGCCTACGAGCAGTACTTC CASSLNPNAAYEQYF
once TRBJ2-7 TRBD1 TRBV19 TGTGCCAGTAGTCCAGACAGGGAGCCCTACGAGCAGTACTTC CASSPDREPYEQYF
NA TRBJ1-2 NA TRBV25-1 TGTGCCAGCAGTCCCCGGGGAGGCTATGGCTACACCTTC CASSPRGGYGYTF